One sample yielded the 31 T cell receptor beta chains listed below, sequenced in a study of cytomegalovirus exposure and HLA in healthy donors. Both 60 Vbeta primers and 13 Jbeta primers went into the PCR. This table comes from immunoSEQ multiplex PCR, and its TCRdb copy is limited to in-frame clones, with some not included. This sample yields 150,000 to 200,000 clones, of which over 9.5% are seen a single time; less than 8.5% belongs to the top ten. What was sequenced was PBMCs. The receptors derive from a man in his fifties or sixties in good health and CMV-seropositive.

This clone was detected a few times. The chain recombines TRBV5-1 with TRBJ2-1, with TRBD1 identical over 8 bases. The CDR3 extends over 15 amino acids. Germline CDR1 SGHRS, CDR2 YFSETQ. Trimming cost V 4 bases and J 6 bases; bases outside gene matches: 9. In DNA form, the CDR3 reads TGCGCCAGCAGCCTCAGGGGGCAGAGGTCCAATGAGCAGTTCTTC. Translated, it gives CASSLRGQRSNEQFF.

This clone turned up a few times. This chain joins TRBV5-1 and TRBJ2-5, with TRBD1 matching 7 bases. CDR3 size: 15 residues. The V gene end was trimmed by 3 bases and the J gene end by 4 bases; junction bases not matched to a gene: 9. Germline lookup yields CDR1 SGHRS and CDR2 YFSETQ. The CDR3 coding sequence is TGCGCCAGCAGCTCGGAACAGGGGATCGGAGAGACCCAGTACTTC. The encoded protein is CASSSEQGIGETQYF.

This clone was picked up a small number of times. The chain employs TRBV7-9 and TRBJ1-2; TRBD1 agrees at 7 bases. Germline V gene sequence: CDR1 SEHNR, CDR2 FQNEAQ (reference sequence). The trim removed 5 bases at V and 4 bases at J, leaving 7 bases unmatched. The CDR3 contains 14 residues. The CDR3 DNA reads TGTGCCAGCAGCCCCACCCGGGACAGCTATGGCTACACCTTC. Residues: CASSPTRDSYGYTF.

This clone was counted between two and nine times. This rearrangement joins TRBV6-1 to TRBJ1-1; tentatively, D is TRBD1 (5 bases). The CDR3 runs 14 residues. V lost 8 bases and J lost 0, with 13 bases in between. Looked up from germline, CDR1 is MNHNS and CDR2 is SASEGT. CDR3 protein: CASWGRVLNTEAFF. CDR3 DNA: TGTGCCAGCTGGGGCAGGGTTTTGAACACTGAAGCTTTCTTT.

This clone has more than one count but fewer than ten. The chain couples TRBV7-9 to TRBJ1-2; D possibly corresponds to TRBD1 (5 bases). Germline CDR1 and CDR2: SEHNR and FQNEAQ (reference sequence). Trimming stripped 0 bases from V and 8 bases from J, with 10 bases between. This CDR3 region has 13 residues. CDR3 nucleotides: TGTGCCAGCAGCTTAGCGGACAAGGCCGGCTACACCTTC. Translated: CASSLADKAGYTF.

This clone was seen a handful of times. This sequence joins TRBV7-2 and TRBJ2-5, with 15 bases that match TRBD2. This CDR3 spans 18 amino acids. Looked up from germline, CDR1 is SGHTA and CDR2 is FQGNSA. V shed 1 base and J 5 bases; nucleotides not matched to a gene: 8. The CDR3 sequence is CASSLVSGLAGGLETQYF. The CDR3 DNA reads TGTGCCAGCAGCTTAGTATCGGGACTAGCGGGGGGTTTGGAGACCCAGTACTTC.

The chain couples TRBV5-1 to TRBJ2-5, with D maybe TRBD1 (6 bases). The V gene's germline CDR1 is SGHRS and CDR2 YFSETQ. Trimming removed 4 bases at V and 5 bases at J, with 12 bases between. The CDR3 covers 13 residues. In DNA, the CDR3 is TGCGCCAGCAGCGCCCTAAGGGGGGAGACCCAGTACTTC. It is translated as CASSALRGETQYF.

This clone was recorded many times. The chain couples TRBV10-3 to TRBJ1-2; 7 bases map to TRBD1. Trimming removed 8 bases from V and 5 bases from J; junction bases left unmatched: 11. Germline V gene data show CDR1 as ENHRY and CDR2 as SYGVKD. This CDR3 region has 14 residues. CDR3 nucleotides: TGTGCCATCGCCTCGACCGGGACAGATTATGGCTACACCTTC. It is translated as CAIASTGTDYGYTF.

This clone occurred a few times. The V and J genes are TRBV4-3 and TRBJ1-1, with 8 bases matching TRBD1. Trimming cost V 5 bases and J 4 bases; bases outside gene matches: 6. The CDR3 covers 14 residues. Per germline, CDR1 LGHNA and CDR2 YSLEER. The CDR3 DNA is TGCGCCAGCAGCTCATGGACAGGGAGCACTGAAGCTTTCTTT. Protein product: CASSSWTGSTEAFF.

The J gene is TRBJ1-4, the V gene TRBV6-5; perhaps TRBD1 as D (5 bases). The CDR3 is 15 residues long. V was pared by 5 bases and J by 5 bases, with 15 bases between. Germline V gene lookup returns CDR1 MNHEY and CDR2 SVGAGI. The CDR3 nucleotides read TGTGCCAGCAGTATCACCTGGGGCAGGAATGAAAAACTGTTTTTT. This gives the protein CASSITWGRNEKLFF.

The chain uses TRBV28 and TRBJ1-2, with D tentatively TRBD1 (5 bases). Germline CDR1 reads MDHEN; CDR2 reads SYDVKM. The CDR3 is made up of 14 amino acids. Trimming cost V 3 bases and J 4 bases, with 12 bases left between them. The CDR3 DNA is TGTGCCAGCAGTTTTTCAGGGATGATCTATGGCTACACCTTC. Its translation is CASSFSGMIYGYTF.

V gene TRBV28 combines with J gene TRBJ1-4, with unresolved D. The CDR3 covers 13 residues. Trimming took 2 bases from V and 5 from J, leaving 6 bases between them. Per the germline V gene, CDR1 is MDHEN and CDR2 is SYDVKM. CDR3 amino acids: CASSLTRNEKLFF. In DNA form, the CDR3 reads TGTGCCAGCAGTTTAACGAGGAATGAAAAACTGTTTTTT.

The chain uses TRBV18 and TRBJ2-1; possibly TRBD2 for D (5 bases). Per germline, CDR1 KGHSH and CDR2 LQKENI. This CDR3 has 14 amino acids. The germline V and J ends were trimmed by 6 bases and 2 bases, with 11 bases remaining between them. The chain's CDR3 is CASSYSVAYNEQFF. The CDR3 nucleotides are TGTGCCAGCTCCTATAGCGTCGCCTACAATGAGCAGTTCTTC.

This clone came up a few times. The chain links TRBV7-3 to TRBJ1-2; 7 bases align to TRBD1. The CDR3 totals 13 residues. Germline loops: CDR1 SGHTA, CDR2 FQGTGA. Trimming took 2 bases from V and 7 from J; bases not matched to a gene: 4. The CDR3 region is CASSLLGGGGYTF. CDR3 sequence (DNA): TGTGCCAGCAGCTTATTAGGGGGCGGTGGCTACACCTTC. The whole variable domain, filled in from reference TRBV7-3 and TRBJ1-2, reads GAGVSQTPSNKVTEKGKYVELRCDPISGHTALYWYRQSLGQGPEFLIYFQGTGAADDSGLPNDRFFAVRPEGSVSTLKIQRTERGDSAVYLCASSLLGGGGYTFGSGTRLTVV.

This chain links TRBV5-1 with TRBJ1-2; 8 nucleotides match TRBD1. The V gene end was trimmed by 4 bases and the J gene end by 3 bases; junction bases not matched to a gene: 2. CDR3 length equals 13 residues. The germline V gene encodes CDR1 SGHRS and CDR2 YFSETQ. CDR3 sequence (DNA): TGCGCCAGCAGCCCAGGGGGCGACTATGGCTACACCTTC. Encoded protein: CASSPGGDYGYTF.

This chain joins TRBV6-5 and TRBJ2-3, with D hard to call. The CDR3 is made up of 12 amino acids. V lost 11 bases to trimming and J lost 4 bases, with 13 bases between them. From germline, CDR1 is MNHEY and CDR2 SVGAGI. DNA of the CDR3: TGTGCCTCCTCCCGGGTTTCAGATACGCAGTATTTT. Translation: CASSRVSDTQYF.

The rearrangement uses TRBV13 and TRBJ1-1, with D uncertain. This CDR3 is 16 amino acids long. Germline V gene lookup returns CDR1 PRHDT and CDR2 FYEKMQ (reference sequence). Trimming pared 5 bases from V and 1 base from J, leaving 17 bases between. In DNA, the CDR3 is TGTGCCAGCAGCATCCGGGTCCCGGTATCGAACACTGAAGCTTTCTTT. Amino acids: CASSIRVPVSNTEAFF.

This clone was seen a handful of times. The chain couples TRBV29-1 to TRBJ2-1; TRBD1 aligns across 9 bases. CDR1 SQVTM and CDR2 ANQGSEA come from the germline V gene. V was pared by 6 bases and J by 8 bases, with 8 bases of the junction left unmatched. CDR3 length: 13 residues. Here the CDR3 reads CSVYGTGTDEQFF. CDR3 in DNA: TGCAGCGTCTACGGGACAGGGACGGATGAGCAGTTCTTC.

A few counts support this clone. Here the CDR3 reads CASSTHRAYTEAFF. CDR3 bases: TGTGCCAGCAGCACCCACAGGGCGTACACTGAAGCTTTCTTT. The V call is TRBV7-8, the J call TRBJ1-1; the D gene is possibly TRBD1 (6 bases). Germline CDR1 is SGHVS and CDR2 is FQNEAQ. The CDR3 consists of 14 residues. Trimming stripped 5 bases from V and 3 bases from J, with 13 bases between.

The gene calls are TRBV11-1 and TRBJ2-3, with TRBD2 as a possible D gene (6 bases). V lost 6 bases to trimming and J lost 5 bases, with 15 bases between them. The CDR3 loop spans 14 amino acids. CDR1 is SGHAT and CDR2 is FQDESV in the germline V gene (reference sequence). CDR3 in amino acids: CASSPGGGRDTQYF. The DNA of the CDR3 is TGTGCCAGCAGTCCCGGGGGAGGCAGAGATACGCAGTATTTT.

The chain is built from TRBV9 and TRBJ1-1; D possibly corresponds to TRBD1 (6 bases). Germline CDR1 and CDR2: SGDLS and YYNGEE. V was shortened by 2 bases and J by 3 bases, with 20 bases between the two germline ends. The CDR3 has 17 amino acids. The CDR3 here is CASSVGLAGARDTEAFF. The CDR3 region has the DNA TGTGCCAGCAGCGTCGGACTCGCGGGGGCGAGGGACACTGAAGCTTTCTTT.

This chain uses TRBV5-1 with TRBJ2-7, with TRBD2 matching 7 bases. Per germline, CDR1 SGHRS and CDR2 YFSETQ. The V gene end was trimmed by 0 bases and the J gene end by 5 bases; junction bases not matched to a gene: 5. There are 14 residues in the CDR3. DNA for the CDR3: TGCGCCAGCAGCTTGGCGGCGGGGGACCACGAGCAGTACTTC. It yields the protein CASSLAAGDHEQYF.

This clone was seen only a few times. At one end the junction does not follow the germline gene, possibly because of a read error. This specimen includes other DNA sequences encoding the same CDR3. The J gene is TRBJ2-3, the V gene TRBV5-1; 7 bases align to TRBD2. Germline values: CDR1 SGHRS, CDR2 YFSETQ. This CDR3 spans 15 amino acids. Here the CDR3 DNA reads TGCGCCAGCAGCTCGGGACTACAGAGCACGGATACGCAGTATTTT. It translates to CASSSGLQSTDTQYF.

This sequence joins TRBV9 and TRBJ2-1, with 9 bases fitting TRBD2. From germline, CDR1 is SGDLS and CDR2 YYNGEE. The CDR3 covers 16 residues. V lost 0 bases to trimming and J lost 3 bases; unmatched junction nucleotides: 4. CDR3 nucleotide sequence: TGTGCCAGCAGCGTAGGGGCAGCGGGGGGCTACAATGAGCAGTTCTTC. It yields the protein CASSVGAAGGYNEQFF. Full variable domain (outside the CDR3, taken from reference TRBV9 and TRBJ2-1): DSGVTQTPKHLITATGQRVTLRCSPRSGDLSVYWYQQSLDQGLQFLIQYYNGEERAKGNILERFSAQQFPDLHSELNLSSLELGDSALYFCASSVGAAGGYNEQFFGPGTRLTVL.

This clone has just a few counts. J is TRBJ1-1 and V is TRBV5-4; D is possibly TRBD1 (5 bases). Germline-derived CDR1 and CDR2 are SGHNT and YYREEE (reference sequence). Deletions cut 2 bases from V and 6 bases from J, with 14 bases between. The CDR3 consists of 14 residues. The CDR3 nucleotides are TGTGCCAGCAGCTTTCGGCCCCCGGGGGCTGAAGCTTTCTTT. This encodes CASSFRPPGAEAFF.

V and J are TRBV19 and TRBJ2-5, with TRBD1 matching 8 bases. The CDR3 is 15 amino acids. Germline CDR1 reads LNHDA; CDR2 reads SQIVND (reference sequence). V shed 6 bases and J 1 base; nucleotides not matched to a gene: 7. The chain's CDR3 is CASRLTGAPQETQYF. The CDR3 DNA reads TGTGCCAGTAGGCTGACAGGGGCCCCCCAAGAGACCCAGTACTTC.

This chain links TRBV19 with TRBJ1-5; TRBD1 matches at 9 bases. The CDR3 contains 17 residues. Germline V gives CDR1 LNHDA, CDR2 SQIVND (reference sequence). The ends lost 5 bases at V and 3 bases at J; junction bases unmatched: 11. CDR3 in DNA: TGTGCCAGTAGTCCACGCCGGGGGACAGGGAACAATCAGCCCCAGCATTTT. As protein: CASSPRRGTGNNQPQHF.

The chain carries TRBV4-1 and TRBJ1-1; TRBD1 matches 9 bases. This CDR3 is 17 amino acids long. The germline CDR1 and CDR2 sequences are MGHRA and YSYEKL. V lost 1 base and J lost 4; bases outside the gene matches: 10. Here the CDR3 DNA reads TGCGCCAGCAGCCAAGCAATCTACAGGGGGCAGGTCACTGAAGCTTTCTTT. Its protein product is CASSQAIYRGQVTEAFF.

CDR3 bases: TGTGCCAGCAGCTTGACAGCTTACAATGAGCAGTTCTTC. It encodes CASSLTAYNEQFF. The chain recombines TRBV5-4 with TRBJ2-1, with D unresolved. Between the trimmed V and J ends, which lost 1 base and 4 bases, there was a span of 6 bases. Germline CDR1 is SGHNT and CDR2 is YYREEE (reference sequence). The CDR3 is 13 amino acids. Filled out from reference TRBV5-4 and TRBJ2-1, the complete variable domain reads ETGVTQSPTHLIKTRGQQVTLRCSSQSGHNTVSWYQQALGQGPQFIFQYYREEENGRGNFPPRFSGLQFPNYSSELNVNALELDDSALYLCASSLTAYNEQFFGPGTRLTVL.

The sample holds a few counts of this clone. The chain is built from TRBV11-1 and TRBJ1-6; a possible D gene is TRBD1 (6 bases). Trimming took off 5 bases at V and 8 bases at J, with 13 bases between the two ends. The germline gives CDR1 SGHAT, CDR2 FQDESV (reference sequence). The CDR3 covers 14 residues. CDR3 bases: TGTGCCAGCAGCACAACAGGGAATGATTCACCCCTCCACTTT. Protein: CASSTTGNDSPLHF.

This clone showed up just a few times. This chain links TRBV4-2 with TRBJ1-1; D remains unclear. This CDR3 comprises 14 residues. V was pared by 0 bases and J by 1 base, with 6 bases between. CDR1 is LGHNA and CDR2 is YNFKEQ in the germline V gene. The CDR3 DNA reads TGTGCCAGCAGCCAAGAACACCCGAACACTGAAGCTTTCTTT. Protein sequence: CASSQEHPNTEAFF.